This T cell receptor beta chain stems from a study of beta chain features in type 1 diabetes. At the level of the study: Over all samples combined, about 99,000,000 sorted cells were examined.

Study results and caveats: Type 1 diabetes patients had TCRB CDR3s that were shorter (moderately but significantly so) in all four CD4+ subsets. For cells with high TCR expression, cDNA sequencing could yield over-representation.

V dropped 5 bases and J dropped 0 bases, with 16 bases sitting between them. Per the germline V gene, CDR1 is SGHTA and CDR2 is FQGNSA. The CDR3 is 16 amino acids. Regarding this clone: As yet, its antigen is unknown.

Expressed TCRB transcripts were sequenced after all isolated RNA was converted to cDNA. Data came from immunoSEQ multiplex PCR; TCRdb stores just in-frame clones and leaves some out. In the table there are approximately 300,000 clones, roughly 9.6% of which are singletons. This TCR came from a woman between 25 and 40 years old in good health. The chain links TRBV7-2 to TRBJ1-1; D is possibly TRBD1 (5 bases). The sample comprised naive CD4+ T cells from blood. CDR3 bases: TGTGCCAGCAGCCGTGACATGCGGGGGTTGAACACTGAAGCTTTCTTT. This gives the protein CASSRDMRGLNTEAFF.